Below, 11 T cell receptor beta chains from the same sample are listed, as sequenced in a study of identical twins. TCRdb re-derived calls from the 5' RACE reads in MiXCR, one entry per CDR3 protein. The sample yields a few hundred thousand distinct CDR3 sequences, under 12% seen once. Sequencing was performed on memory T cells sorted from blood. The receptor source for this set is a middle-aged man in good health.

The chain is built from TRBV11-1 and TRBJ2-6, with 7 positions matching TRBD1. V shed 5 bases, J shed 2 bases, and the junction held 12 bases outside the gene matches. The CDR3 sequence is 18 residues long. CDR1 and CDR2 (germline): SGHAT, FQDESV (reference sequence). The CDR3 is CASSPRTGEGTGANVLTF. The CDR3, as DNA: TGTGCCAGCAGCCCGCGGACAGGCGAAGGAACTGGGGCCAACGTCCTGACTTTC.

This clonotype was counted ten times or more. V usage is TRBV29-1 and J usage is TRBJ1-4; D is perhaps TRBD1 (5 bases). Germline-derived CDR1 and CDR2 are SQVTM and ANQGSEA. The CDR3 is 11 residues long. V was shortened by 7 bases and J by 8 bases, with 11 bases between the two germline ends. This CDR3 is CSALWDEKLFF. Written as DNA, the CDR3 is TGCAGCGCTCTGTGGGACGAAAAACTGTTTTTT.

The chain links TRBV12-3 or TRBV12-4 to TRBJ2-1; 9 bases line up with TRBD1. The length of the CDR3 is 15 residues. The V gene end was trimmed by 6 bases and the J gene end by 1 base; junction bases not matched to a gene: 4. The CDR3 sequence is CASRQQGASYNEQFF. CDR3 sequence (DNA): TGTGCCAGCAGGCAACAGGGGGCTTCCTACAATGAGCAGTTCTTC.

In its sample, this clonotype was seen many times. This chain joins TRBV21-1 and TRBJ2-7; TRBD2, as called in the table, went unchecked against the DNA. TRBV21-1 is tagged as a pseudogene. This CDR3 region has 13 residues. The CDR3 DNA follows: TGTGCCAGCAGCAATCTATCCCAGGGAGAGCAGTACTTC. Its protein is CASSNLSQGEQYF.

This chain joins TRBV7-2 and TRBJ1-2, with D possibly matching TRBD1 (5 bases). The germline V gene encodes CDR1 SGHTA and CDR2 FQGNSA. CDR3 size: 15 residues. The V end was cut by 2 bases, the J end by 0 bases, with 10 bases between. The CDR3 nucleotides are TGTGCCAGCAGCTTAAGGGGAGATTCTAACTATGGCTACACCTTC. It yields the protein CASSLRGDSNYGYTF.

This clonotype occurred a few times. The chain has TRBV20-1 and TRBJ2-3; D remains unclear. Germline V CDR1 and CDR2: DFQATT, SNEGSKA (reference sequence). This CDR3 comprises 14 residues. V was trimmed by 1 base and J by 0 bases, leaving 8 bases between them. The DNA for the CDR3 is TGCAGTGCTAGAGGCGCTTTTAGCACAGATACGCAGTATTTT. The encoded protein is CSARGAFSTDTQYF.

This chain joins TRBV5-6 and TRBJ1-6; 7 bases are a match to TRBD1. CDR1 is SGHDT, CDR2 YYEEEE, per germline. Germline trimming cut 5 bases from V and 7 bases from J; bases unmatched to any gene: 6. CDR3 length: 14 amino acids. The CDR3 sequence is CASRRGRRNSPLHF. DNA for the CDR3: TGTGCCAGCAGGAGGGGGCGAAGGAATTCACCCCTCCACTTT.

This chain joins TRBV10-3 and TRBJ2-1; 9 nucleotides agree with TRBD2. J was trimmed by 6 bases and V by 2 bases; bases with no gene match: 8. The CDR3 sequence is 16 residues long. The germline gives CDR1 ENHRY, CDR2 SYGVKD. CDR3 in amino acids: CAISETGRGGGNEQFF. For the CDR3, the DNA is TGTGCCATCAGTGAGACGGGGCGGGGGGGCGGCAATGAGCAGTTCTTC.

The CDR3 sequence: CASSERAGANVLTF. In DNA form, the CDR3 reads TGTGCCAGCAGTGAGAGGGCTGGGGCCAACGTCCTGACTTTC. This chain joins TRBV2 and TRBJ2-6; the D gene is possibly TRBD2 (5 bases). The CDR3 spans 14 residues. V was pared by 3 bases and J by 2 bases, with 5 bases between. Germline values: CDR1 SNHLY, CDR2 FYNNEI.

This clonotype was detected ten times or more. This chain uses TRBV20-1 with TRBJ2-4; D tentatively fits TRBD1 or TRBD2 (7 bases each). Germline-derived CDR1 and CDR2 are DFQATT and SNEGSKA (reference sequence). The CDR3 covers 14 residues. V gave up 4 bases and J gave up 3 bases, with 13 bases separating them. DNA of the CDR3: TGCAGTGCTACAGGGAGGGACAGCAAAAACATTCAGTACTTC. Translation: CSATGRDSKNIQYF.

The chain combines TRBV3-1 with TRBJ2-1; no firm D call. Trimming took 2 bases from V and 10 from J, leaving 9 bases between them. Germline assignment: CDR1 LGHDT and CDR2 YNNKEL (reference sequence). This CDR3 is 12 amino acids long. CDR3 DNA: TGTGCCAGCAGCCAATCTTACCGCGAGCAGTTCTTC. Translated, it gives CASSQSYREQFF.